This T cell receptor (beta chain) was captured in a study of OX40 agonist ivuxolimab in advanced cancers. Turning to the study itself: The dose-escalation group included hepatocellular carcinoma, melanoma, renal cell carcinoma and head and neck cancer. Partial responses were achieved by three patients, one with hepatocellular carcinoma and two with cutaneous melanoma.

Findings and limits, study-wide: Some nonresponders likewise displayed low normalized T-cell clonal expansion.

The investigators sampled blood at baseline, at cycle 4 day 1, and at cycle 7 day 1. About this clone: The antigen is undetermined.

Repertoires were generated with immunoSEQ multiplex PCR, while TCRdb's copy carries only in-frame clones and drops some. The sample has approximately 74,000 clones, about 88% seen once. Material: CD4+ or CD8+ T cells sorted from blood, obtained in a trial of the OX40 agonist ivuxolimab. This receptor was obtained from an adult with an advanced solid tumor such as melanoma, head and neck, liver or kidney cancer.

CDR3 coding DNA: TGCGCCAGCAGCCAAGAGGGCGGGAGCAATGAGCAGTTCTTC. Translation gives CASSQEGGSNEQFF. The chain is built from TRBV4-3 and TRBJ2-1, with 7 bases fitting TRBD2. Germline V lookup: CDR1 LGHNA, CDR2 YSLEER. V gave up 0 bases and J gave up 6 bases; unmatched junction bases: 2. This CDR3 contains 14 residues.